Below, 9 T cell receptor beta chains from the same sample are listed, as sequenced in a study of blood T cell repertoires in COVID-19. TCRdb's copy holds only in-frame clones and misses some; the assay was immunoSEQ multiplex PCR. The table shows fewer than 300,000 clones, with roughly 83% occurring only once. Material: peripheral blood. These receptors were obtained from a woman in her 70s with active or convalescent COVID-19.

The CDR3 sequence is CASSFTGMNTEAFF. The CDR3 bases are TGTGCCAGCAGTTTTACAGGAATGAACACTGAAGCTTTCTTT. This chain uses TRBV28 with TRBJ1-1, with D possibly TRBD1 on 5 matching bases. Germline V gives CDR1 MDHEN, CDR2 SYDVKM. The V and J ends lost 3 bases and 0 bases respectively, with 8 bases between them. The CDR3 loop spans 14 amino acids.

The J gene is TRBJ1-2, the V gene TRBV4-1; TRBD1 aligns across 10 bases. There are 20 residues in the CDR3. Trimming cost V 1 base and J 1 base; bases outside gene matches: 15. Germline V gene data show CDR1 as MGHRA and CDR2 as YSYEKL. CDR3 loop: CASSQVGSGGTGAINYGYTF. The DNA for the CDR3 is TGCGCCAGCAGCCAAGTGGGTTCGGGGGGGACAGGGGCGATTAACTATGGCTACACCTTC.

The gene calls are TRBV3-1 (or the pseudogene TRBV3-2) and TRBJ2-5; D gene uncertain. Germline V lookup: CDR1 LGHDT, CDR2 YNNKEL (reference sequence). The CDR3 extends over 13 amino acids. With 0 bases removed from V and 5 bases from J, the gap between germline ends came to 7 bases. CDR3 sequence (DNA): TGTGCCAGCAGCCAAGATCTCGGGGAGACCCAGTACTTC. Translating it yields CASSQDLGETQYF.

The V gene is TRBV5-4, the J gene TRBJ2-6, with D perhaps TRBD2 (5 bases). Germline V gene sequence: CDR1 SGHNT, CDR2 YYREEE (reference sequence). Trimming pared 3 bases from V and 2 bases from J, leaving 15 bases between. This CDR3 is built from 17 residues. The CDR3 reads CASSSPEGSTGANVLTF. Written as DNA, the CDR3 is TGTGCCAGCAGCTCCCCTGAGGGATCGACTGGGGCCAACGTCCTGACTTTC.

The rearrangement links TRBV12-3 or TRBV12-4 to TRBJ2-5, with D maybe TRBD1 (5 bases). The CDR3 is 11 residues long. Trimming left V 3 bases short and J 7 bases short, with 6 bases between. The CDR3 spells CASSFRGTQYF. The CDR3 coding sequence is TGTGCCAGCAGTTTTAGGGGGACCCAGTACTTC.

The chain has TRBV5-1 and TRBJ1-5, with 7 bases aligning to TRBD1. The V segment lost 3 bases and the J segment 7 bases; nucleotides outside the gene matches: 7. CDR1 and CDR2 from the germline V gene are SGHRS and YFSETQ. The CDR3 has 14 amino acids. CDR3 residues: CASSSGDSGQPQHF. CDR3 bases: TGCGCCAGCAGCTCCGGGGACAGCGGCCAGCCCCAGCATTTT. The variable domain in full, with the rest retrieved from reference TRBV5-1 and TRBJ1-5, is KAGVTQTPRYLIKTRGQQVTLSCSPISGHRSVSWYQQTPGQGLQFLFEYFSETQRNKGNFPGRFSGRQFSNSRSEMNVSTLELGDSALYLCASSSGDSGQPQHFGDGTRLSIL.

The gene calls are TRBV5-1 and TRBJ2-3; 8 bases fit TRBD2. The germline V gene has CDR1 SGHRS and CDR2 YFSETQ. Losses at the gene ends were 7 bases for V and 1 base for J; bases not matched to a gene: 5. CDR3 size: 14 residues. CDR3 in amino acids: CASLRGGGTDTQYF. CDR3 DNA: TGCGCCAGCCTCCGGGGGGGCGGCACAGATACGCAGTATTTT.

The chain joins TRBV9 to TRBJ2-7; a possible D gene is TRBD1 (5 bases). The germline V and J ends were trimmed by 0 bases and 6 bases, with 13 bases remaining between them. This CDR3 contains 14 residues. Germline CDR1 reads SGDLS; CDR2 reads YYNGEE. CDR3 in amino acids: CASSVAGRASEQYF. The DNA of the CDR3 is TGTGCCAGCAGCGTAGCTGGCAGGGCAAGCGAGCAGTACTTC.

V is TRBV18 and J is TRBJ1-2; D gene uncertain. The CDR3 has 16 residues. Germline lookup yields CDR1 KGHSH and CDR2 LQKENI. The germline V and J ends were trimmed by 2 bases and 3 bases, with 16 bases remaining between them. The CDR3 loop reads CASSPKRSSGDYGYTF. DNA of the CDR3: TGTGCCAGCTCACCAAAGCGGTCTTCTGGCGACTATGGCTACACCTTC.